The 4 T cell receptor beta chains given below trace back to one sample, sequenced in a study of T cell responses to AZD1222 COVID-19 vaccine. The method was immunoSEQ multiplex PCR; TCRdb's version includes in-frame clones alone and lacks a portion of them. The sample holds approximately 120,000 clones, roughly 90% seen once. The material was peripheral blood, obtained on day 0 of AZD1222 vaccination. The receptors stem from an adult in good health.

The chain carries TRBV27 and TRBJ2-1, with D perhaps TRBD1 (5 bases). The CDR3 spans 14 residues. Between the trimmed V and J ends, which lost 1 base and 8 bases, there was a span of 12 bases. Germline lookup yields CDR1 MNHEY and CDR2 SMNVEV (reference sequence). The CDR3 bases are TGTGCCAGCAGTTTATGGCTAGAGACAGATGAGCAGTTCTTC. It is translated as CASSLWLETDEQFF.

This clone appeared a single time. The chain has TRBV11-3 and TRBJ2-1, with D maybe TRBD1 (6 bases). The germline V gene encodes CDR1 SGHNT and CDR2 YENEEA. CDR3 length: 13 residues. V was clipped by 1 base and J by 10 bases, with 11 bases between them. The CDR3 loop is CASSLGGDREQFF. In DNA form, the CDR3 reads TGTGCCAGCAGCTTAGGCGGAGACAGGGAGCAGTTCTTC.

CDR3 sequence: CASSLDPSASNIQYF. As DNA, the CDR3 is TGTGCCAGCAGCTTAGATCCCTCGGCCTCAAACATTCAGTACTTC. J is TRBJ2-4 and V is TRBV11-3; D gene uncertain. This CDR3 has 15 residues. Deletions cut 0 bases from V and 6 bases from J, with 12 bases between. Looked up from germline, CDR1 is SGHNT and CDR2 is YENEEA. The variable domain in full, completed from reference TRBV11-3 and TRBJ2-4, reads EAGVVQSPRYKIIEKKQPVAFWCNPISGHNTLYWYLQNLGQGPELLIRYENEEAVDDSQLPKDRFSAERLKGVDSTLKIQPAELGDSAVYLCASSLDPSASNIQYFGAGTRLSVL.

The gene calls are TRBV19 and TRBJ1-3, with TRBD1 identical over 9 bases. Per the germline V gene, CDR1 is LNHDA and CDR2 is SQIVND (reference sequence). V lost 4 bases to trimming and J lost 4 bases; unmatched junction nucleotides: 8. This CDR3 spans 16 amino acids. CDR3 in amino acids: CASSTDWGTGGNTIYF. Written as DNA, the CDR3 is TGTGCCAGTAGTACTGACTGGGGGACAGGGGGAAACACCATATATTTT.